Listed below are T cell receptor beta chains from one sample, sequenced in a study of blood T cell repertoires in COVID-19. Only in-frame clones appear in the TCRdb table, and some are missing; sequencing was by immunoSEQ multiplex PCR. The profile shows roughly 260,000 clones, roughly 90% of them singletons. Source material: peripheral blood. The receptor set was obtained from a woman in her thirties with COVID-19, enrolled during active disease. Each CDR3 is given with its conserved first and last residue. The order of the fields is CDR3 protein, CDR3 DNA, V gene, D gene, J gene, clone size. The D gene is left open where the match is weak. Expanded clones are given a class, and other clones once, few, many or no size at all.

CASSFSPGGNTEAFF | TGCGCCAGCAGCTTCTCCCCCGGTGGGAACACTGAAGCTTTCTTT | TRBV5-1 | NA | TRBJ1-1 | NA
CASSFIGSTYYGYTF | TGTGCCAGCAGCTTTATCGGGTCTACCTACTATGGCTACACCTTC | TRBV5-4 | NA | TRBJ1-2 | NA
CASSSGTGAEQYF | TGTGCCAGCAGCTCCGGGACAGGGGCCGAGCAGTACTTC | TRBV6-6 | TRBD1 | TRBJ2-7 | NA
CASSRTDSYEQYF | TGTGCCAGCAGCCGGACTGATTCCTACGAGCAGTACTTC | TRBV2 | NA | TRBJ2-7 | NA
CASSLAGSGRSVNNEQFF | TGTGCCAGCAGCTTGGCAGGTAGCGGGAGAAGTGTAAACAATGAGCAGTTCTTC | TRBV5-4 | TRBD2 | TRBJ2-1 | NA
CAWSPSGSFEQYF | TGTGCCTGGAGCCCTAGCGGGAGTTTTGAGCAGTACTTC | TRBV30 | TRBD2 | TRBJ2-7 | once
CASSSQIRLARYNEQFF | TGTGCCAGCAGTTCTCAAATTCGACTAGCACGCTACAATGAGCAGTTCTTC | TRBV6-2/TRBV6-3 | TRBD2 | TRBJ2-1 | NA
CASSLGPGVRGTDTQYF | TGCGCCAGCAGCTTGGGCCCAGGGGTAAGGGGCACAGATACGCAGTATTTT | TRBV5-1 | NA | TRBJ2-3 | NA
CAWIWEGRDTQYF | TGTGCCTGGATTTGGGAGGGCAGGGATACGCAGTATTTT | TRBV30 | TRBD2 | TRBJ2-3 | once
CAISERQIRDEQYF | TGTGCCATCAGTGAGCGACAGATCCGTGACGAGCAGTACTTC | TRBV10-3 | NA | TRBJ2-7 | NA
CASSEAGLAGGGQFF | TGTGCCAGCAGTGAAGCGGGACTAGCGGGGGGTGGGCAGTTCTTC | TRBV2 | TRBD2 | TRBJ2-1 | NA
CASSLEGGAIYEQYF | TGCGCCAGCAGCTTGGAAGGGGGAGCGATCTACGAGCAGTACTTC | TRBV5-1 | NA | TRBJ2-7 | NA
CASSQVPGQGLYEQYF | TGTGCCAGCAGCCAAGTCCCGGGACAGGGTCTTTACGAGCAGTACTTC | TRBV14 | TRBD1 | TRBJ2-7 | NA
CASSERDRGYEQYF | TGTGCCAGCAGTGAACGGGACAGGGGTTACGAGCAGTACTTC | TRBV2 | TRBD1 | TRBJ2-7 | NA
CSARDPREQYF | TGCAGTGCTAGAGATCCCAGGGAACAGTACTTC | TRBV20-1 | NA | TRBJ2-5 | NA
CASSFRERQPQHF | TGTGCCAGCAGTTTCCGAGAGCGCCAGCCCCAGCATTTT | TRBV28 | NA | TRBJ1-5 | NA
CASSYSWRDEQYF | TGTGCCAGCAGTTACTCGTGGAGGGACGAGCAGTACTTC | TRBV6-5 | NA | TRBJ2-7 | once
CASSFGQGGDTQYF | TGCGCCAGCAGCTTTGGACAGGGAGGAGATACGCAGTATTTT | TRBV5-1 | TRBD1 | TRBJ2-3 | NA
CASSLAAGNTGELFF | TGTGCTAGCAGCTTAGCGGCGGGAAACACCGGGGAGCTGTTTTTT | TRBV7-7 | NA | TRBJ2-2 | NA
CASKREPYEQYF | TGCGCCAGCAAAAGGGAGCCCTACGAGCAGTACTTC | TRBV10-2 | NA | TRBJ2-7 | NA
CASSPETGVSDTQYF | TGTGCCAGCTCACCTGAGACAGGGGTATCAGATACGCAGTATTTT | TRBV18 | TRBD1 | TRBJ2-3 | NA
CASSQRQGSFGTSGNTIYF | TGCGCCAGCAGCCAACGACAGGGGTCTTTTGGAACCTCTGGAAACACCATATATTTT | TRBV4-1 | TRBD1 | TRBJ1-3 | NA
CASSVAGGTVYEQYF | TGTGCCAGCAGCGTAGCTGGCGGGACCGTCTACGAGCAGTACTTC | TRBV9 | NA | TRBJ2-7 | NA
CASSYASGEYEQYF | TGTGCCAGCAGTTACGCGAGCGGGGAGTACGAGCAGTACTTC | TRBV6-5 | TRBD2 | TRBJ2-7 | NA
CASSQAPRPGLAGGPNF | TGCGCCAGCAGCCAAGCCCCCCGGCCGGGACTAGCGGGAGGGCCCAACTTC | TRBV4-1 | TRBD2 | TRBJ2-5 | NA
CASSSHSTGFNQPQHF | TGTGCCAGTAGTTCCCATTCGACAGGTTTCAATCAGCCCCAGCATTTT | TRBV19 | NA | TRBJ1-5 | NA